This T cell receptor beta chain was sequenced during a study of blood T cell repertoires in COVID-19. Across the whole study: The samples span acute and convalescent COVID-19 from the United States, Italy and Spain.

V shed 4 bases and J 7 bases; nucleotides not matched to a gene: 10. This CDR3 contains 15 residues. Germline values: CDR1 SGHDT, CDR2 YYEEEE. Some clones are missing from TCRdb's copy, which holds only in-frame ones; the method was immunoSEQ multiplex PCR. The sample contains over 200,000 clones, approximately 80% of which appear only once. Clinical history as reported by participants underpinned cohort assignment. What the recovered Cohort 3 donors had was two negative PCRs, clearance, or symptom resolution. The chain links TRBV5-6 to TRBJ1-5; 8 positions agree with TRBD1. This TCR derives from a man in his fifties or sixties who had recovered from COVID-19. The material sequenced was PBMCs or T cells enriched from blood (not recorded which). The DNA of the CDR3 is TGTGCCAGCAGCAAAGGACAGGGTCATGGACAGCCCCAGCATTTT. Its protein product is CASSKGQGHGQPQHF. Together with reference TRBV5-6 and TRBJ1-5, the CDR3 gives the full variable domain: DAGVTQSPTHLIKTRGQQVTLRCSPKSGHDTVSWYQQALGQGPQFIFQYYEEEERQRGNFPDRFSGHQFPNYSSELNVNALLLGDSALYLCASSKGQGHGQPQHFGDGTRLSIL.